Each of the 28 T cell receptor beta chains below was sequenced from the same sample in a study of glioma-infiltrating T cells. Amplification of TCR alpha and beta CDR3 regions from RNA used iRepertoire nested multiplex PCR. TCRdb redid the calling of the multiplex PCR reads with MiXCR, one entry per CDR3 protein. This sample yields fewer than 110,000 distinct CDR3 sequences, of which 29% are seen a single time; approximately 43% belongs to the top ten. What was sequenced was glioma tissue, nonneoplastic brain tissue, or PBMCs (not recorded which). The receptors were sampled from a human donor with low-grade glioma or glioblastoma, undergoing nonglioma brain surgery, or in good health (not recorded which).

This clonotype occurred many times. This chain links TRBV20-1 with TRBJ2-5; D unclear. V was trimmed by 5 bases and J by 2 bases, leaving 9 bases between them. Germline lookup yields CDR1 DFQATT and CDR2 SNEGSKA (reference sequence). The CDR3 totals 12 residues. This chain's CDR3 is CSAWASQETQYF. CDR3 nucleotides: TGCAGTGCTTGGGCTTCTCAAGAGACCCAGTACTTC.

This sequence joins TRBV4-3 and TRBJ2-3; 10 nucleotides line up with TRBD2. There are 17 residues in the CDR3. Germline-derived CDR1 and CDR2 are LGHNA and YSLEER. Trimming removed 3 bases from V and 2 bases from J; junction bases left unmatched: 8. The CDR3 protein is CASSHGSSGGTTDTQYF. CDR3 bases: TGCGCCAGCAGCCATGGGTCTAGCGGGGGTACCACAGATACGCAGTATTTT.

Concerning this clonotype itself: Without the conserved terminal phenylalanine or tryptophan, this CDR3 likely stems from a read error. The V and J genes are TRBV15 and TRBJ1-6; the D gene is possibly TRBD1 (5 bases). The germline V gene encodes CDR1 LNHNV and CDR2 YYDKDF (reference sequence). The CDR3 sequence is 12 residues long. The V and J ends lost 3 bases and 10 bases respectively, with 7 bases between them. This chain's CDR3 is CATSRGDSPLHL. The CDR3 nucleotides are TGTGCCACCAGCAGGGGGGACTCACCCCTCCACCTT.

A word on this clonotype: A much bigger clone sits one base away, suggesting this may be a read error. The chain joins TRBV20-1 to TRBJ1-2; D is perhaps TRBD1 (5 bases). CDR3 length: 13 residues. Germline lookup yields CDR1 DFQATT and CDR2 SNEGSKA (reference sequence). V was trimmed by 7 bases and J by 1 base, leaving 13 bases between them. CDR3 amino acids: CSVSAGSNYGYTF. The CDR3 DNA reads TGCAGTGTTAGTGCAGGGAGTAACTATGGCTACACCTTC.

The V call is TRBV28, the J call TRBJ2-4; D assignment may be TRBD1 or TRBD2 (6 bases each). Germline assignment: CDR1 MDHEN and CDR2 SYDVKM. The CDR3 length is 17 residues. V was trimmed by 8 bases and J by 0 bases, leaving 20 bases between them. The CDR3 DNA reads as TGTGCCAGCTGGATGGGGGGCGAGTCGGTAGCCAAAAACATTCAGTACTTC. Its protein is CASWMGGESVAKNIQYF.

The chain employs TRBV5-1 and TRBJ2-3; 7 bases are shared with TRBD1. The CDR3 totals 14 residues. Germline CDR1 is SGHRS and CDR2 is YFSETQ. Trimming at V came to 3 bases and at J to 7 bases, leaving 8 bases not matched to a gene. The CDR3 sequence: CASSSQGESYTQYF. CDR3 sequence (DNA): TGCGCCAGCAGCTCGCAGGGGGAGTCATATACGCAGTATTTT.

This clonotype has ten or more counts. The chain uses TRBV7-2 and TRBJ2-5; D remains unclear. This CDR3 is built from 14 residues. Germline assignment: CDR1 SGHTA and CDR2 FQGNSA. Trimming left V 3 bases short and J 6 bases short, with 14 bases between. CDR3 in amino acids: CASSFEDSRQTQYF. CDR3 nucleotide sequence: TGTGCCAGCAGCTTCGAGGATAGTAGGCAGACCCAGTACTTC.

This clonotype has ten or more counts. The rearrangement links TRBV6-1 to TRBJ2-1; no definite D call. CDR1 and CDR2 from the germline V gene are MNHNS and SASEGT. This CDR3 is 12 amino acids long. V was shortened by 6 bases and J by 7 bases, with 10 bases between the two germline ends. CDR3 sequence: CASSLRRNEQFF. The CDR3 DNA sequence: TGTGCCAGCAGCCTCCGCCGGAATGAGCAGTTCTTC.

This clonotype was seen at least ten times. V usage is TRBV25-1 and J usage is TRBJ1-1; unclear D gene. Per the germline V gene, CDR1 is MGHDK and CDR2 is SYGVNS. This CDR3 is built from 12 residues. V gave up 5 bases and J gave up 3 bases, with 7 bases separating them. CDR3 sequence (DNA): TGTGCCAGCAGTCGTAGGTACACTGAAGCTTTCTTT. This gives the protein CASSRRYTEAFF.

Only a few counts were recorded for this clonotype. The V gene is TRBV12-3 or TRBV12-4, the J gene TRBJ2-6, with 7 positions matching TRBD1. The CDR3 consists of 17 residues. With 4 bases clipped from V and 1 base from J, the junction kept 7 bases outside the gene matches. The CDR3 loop reads CASSSTGLGSGANVLTF. The CDR3 DNA reads as TGTGCCAGCAGTTCGACAGGGTTGGGATCTGGGGCCAACGTCCTGACTTTC.

The chain links TRBV12-3 or TRBV12-4 to TRBJ1-5, with D possibly matching TRBD1 (5 bases). This CDR3 spans 14 amino acids. V was clipped by 6 bases and J by 9 bases, with 18 bases between them. CDR3 bases: TGTGCCAGCAGATCAGGGAGCCGGGGTCGGCCCCAGCATTTT. Amino acids: CASRSGSRGRPQHF.

Of note for this clonotype: It may be a read error: a sequence one base away is much more abundant. This chain uses TRBV6-1 with TRBJ2-2; D unresolved. V was clipped by 5 bases and J by 0 bases, with 13 bases between them. Per germline, CDR1 MNHNS and CDR2 SASEGT. The CDR3 is made up of 16 amino acids. The CDR3 is CASSRYRTTNTGELFF. Written as DNA, the CDR3 is TGTGCCAGCAGTCGATACCGGACCACGAACACCGGGGAGCTGTTTTTT.

Worth noting for this clonotype: A clone one base away is much larger, so this may be a read error. The chain has TRBV7-9 and TRBJ1-5; weak D call: TRBD1 (5 bases). This CDR3 comprises 13 residues. Germline-derived CDR1 and CDR2 are SEHNR and FQNEAQ (reference sequence). CDR3 sequence reads: CARSTSGLQPQHF. In DNA form, the CDR3 reads TGTGCCCGCAGCACATCAGGGCTTCAGCCCCAGCATTTT.

This clonotype was picked up a small number of times. This chain connects TRBV19 to TRBJ1-1; the D gene is possibly TRBD1 (5 bases). The CDR3 is 14 amino acids. Trimming left V 3 bases short and J 4 bases short, with 12 bases between. Germline V CDR1 and CDR2: LNHDA, SQIVND (reference sequence). The CDR3 coding sequence is TGTGCCAGTAGTATCTTTCAGGGAGTCACTGAAGCTTTCTTT. This codes for CASSIFQGVTEAFF.

V usage is TRBV5-1 and J usage is TRBJ1-6; TRBD1 might be the D (6 bases). Trimming shortened V by 0 bases and J by 5 bases, and 12 bases separated the two germline ends. This CDR3 has 16 amino acids. CDR1 and CDR2 from the germline V gene are SGHRS and YFSETQ. CDR3 sequence: CASSLDRAVNNSPLHF. In nucleotides, the CDR3 is TGCGCCAGCAGCTTGGACAGGGCGGTTAATAATTCACCCCTCCACTTT.

This clonotype showed up many times. The chain combines TRBV7-9 with TRBJ2-7; D is ambiguous. Germline CDR1 and CDR2: SEHNR and FQNEAQ (reference sequence). The length of the CDR3 is 12 residues. Trimming stripped 1 base from V and 6 bases from J, with 7 bases between. CDR3 nucleotide sequence: TGTGCCAGCAGCTTAGAACTCAGCGAGCAGTACTTC. Its translation is CASSLELSEQYF.

This clonotype was detected many times. V gene TRBV11-2 combines with J gene TRBJ2-5; 7 bases agree with TRBD1. V was pared by 5 bases and J by 4 bases, with 7 bases of the junction left unmatched. The CDR3 is 14 amino acids. Germline V gene lookup returns CDR1 SGHAT and CDR2 FQNNGV. CDR3 loop: CASSADRVRETQYF. The CDR3, as DNA: TGTGCCAGCAGCGCAGACAGGGTCCGAGAGACCCAGTACTTC. Together with reference TRBV11-2 and TRBJ2-5, the CDR3 gives the full variable domain: EAGVAQSPRYKIIEKRQSVAFWCNPISGHATLYWYQQILGQGPKLLIQFQNNGVVDDSQLPKDRFSAERLKGVDSTLKIQPAKLEDSAVYLCASSADRVRETQYFGPGTRLLVL.

Ten or more counts support this clonotype. The J gene is TRBJ2-1, the V gene TRBV6-2 or TRBV6-3; no clear D gene. V shed 0 bases and J shed 6 bases, with 9 bases lying between them. The CDR3 length is 14 residues. Germline V gene sequence: CDR1 MNHEY, CDR2 SVGEGT. The CDR3 DNA reads TGTGCCAGCAGTTACTCGAGCAGTTCCAATGAGCAGTTCTTC. This translates into CASSYSSSSNEQFF.

Comments on this clonotype: An end of the junction does not agree with germline; a read error may underlie this. The chain joins TRBV7-6 to TRBJ2-5; TRBD2 might be the D (5 bases). CDR1 and CDR2 from the germline V gene are SGHVS and FNYEAQ. This CDR3 comprises 16 residues. The CDR3 spells CASSLGTVGVYNEQYF. The CDR3 DNA follows: TGTGCTAGCAGCTTAGGCACAGTCGGGGTCTACAATGAGCAGTACTTC.

This clonotype was recorded many times. The chain combines TRBV7-9 with TRBJ1-5; D may be TRBD1 (5 bases). Trimming took 8 bases from V and 9 from J, leaving 14 bases between them. Germline CDR1 is SEHNR and CDR2 is FQNEAQ (reference sequence). The CDR3 totals 12 residues. The CDR3 spells CASRDGLGPQHF. The CDR3 DNA is TGTGCCAGCCGGGACGGGTTAGGGCCCCAGCATTTT.

Many counts were recorded for this clonotype. V and J are TRBV2 and TRBJ1-2, with TRBD1 matching 9 bases. The CDR3 is 13 amino acids. The J segment lost 3 bases and the V segment lost 4 bases, leaving 0 bases of the junction unmatched. Germline loops: CDR1 SNHLY, CDR2 FYNNEI. The chain's CDR3 is CASSGQGDYGYTF. In nucleotides, the CDR3 is TGTGCCAGCAGTGGACAGGGGGACTATGGCTACACCTTC. The variable domain in full, with the rest retrieved from reference TRBV2 and TRBJ1-2, is EPEVTQTPSHQVTQMGQEVILRCVPISNHLYFYWYRQILGQKVEFLVSFYNNEISEKSEIFDDQFSVERPDGSNFTLKIRSTKLEDSAMYFCASSGQGDYGYTFGSGTRLTVV.

This clonotype was counted ten times or more. The chain joins TRBV20-1 to TRBJ2-7; D not resolved. The CDR3 sequence is 15 residues long. The germline V gene encodes CDR1 DFQATT and CDR2 SNEGSKA (reference sequence). V lost 1 base and J lost 0, with 13 bases in between. The CDR3 here is CSARALTESSYEQYF. In DNA, the CDR3 is TGCAGTGCTAGAGCCCTAACCGAAAGCTCCTACGAGCAGTACTTC.

The count of this clonotype is one. This may be a read error, as it is one base from a much larger clone. The rearrangement joins TRBV20-1 to TRBJ2-7; D not resolved. CDR3 length equals 11 residues. Per the germline V gene, CDR1 is DFQATT and CDR2 is SNEGSKA (reference sequence). Trimming removed 5 bases from V and 4 bases from J, with 9 bases in between. In DNA, the CDR3 is TGCAGTGCTGGCTATGGATACGAGCAGTACTTC. Its translation: CSAGYGYEQYF.

This clonotype was counted a few times. The CDR3 region is CASSLGLIYEQYF. For the CDR3, the DNA is TGTGCCAGCAGCTTGGGACTGATCTACGAGCAGTACTTC. The chain has TRBV7-2 and TRBJ2-7, with a tentative D call TRBD2 (6 bases). V was clipped by 3 bases and J by 3 bases, with 9 bases between them. Germline CDR1 is SGHTA and CDR2 is FQGNSA. The CDR3 is 13 amino acids.

Worth noting for this clonotype: A read error may be the cause here, since a much bigger clone is one base away. The V call is TRBV20-1, the J call TRBJ1-2, with D perhaps TRBD1 (5 bases). V was cut by 6 bases and J by 5 bases, with 13 bases left in between. From germline, CDR1 is DFQATT and CDR2 SNEGSKA (reference sequence). This CDR3 has 12 residues. CDR3 in DNA: TGCAGTGCCACAACCGGGGGGTATGGCTACACCTTC. It is translated as CSATTGGYGYTF.

As concerns this clonotype: A much larger clone differs from this one at a single base, so this may be a read error. The chain joins TRBV7-2 to TRBJ1-6, with D possibly matching TRBD1 (5 bases). The length of the CDR3 is 13 residues. Germline values: CDR1 SGHTA, CDR2 FQGNSA. V was pared by 3 bases and J by 9 bases, with 9 bases between. The CDR3 DNA reads TGTGCCAGCAGCTTCGCCAGGGTTTCACCCCTCCACTTT. Translation gives CASSFARVSPLHF.

This clonotype was found many times. V is TRBV6-2 or TRBV6-3 and J is TRBJ1-3; D is unclear. Looked up from germline, CDR1 is MNHEY and CDR2 is SVGEGT. This CDR3 has 14 residues. V was pared by 2 bases and J by 4 bases, with 9 bases between. CDR3 nucleotide sequence: TGTGCCAGCAGTTACGCCAATACCGGAAACACCATATATTTT. As protein: CASSYANTGNTIYF.

This clonotype was seen repeatedly, ten times or more. The chain combines TRBV10-3 with TRBJ1-6, with 9 bases that match TRBD1. Losses at the gene ends were 10 bases for V and 3 bases for J; bases not matched to a gene: 4. This CDR3 has 14 residues. From germline, CDR1 is ENHRY and CDR2 SYGVKD. The CDR3 sequence: CATRDRDYNSPLHF. CDR3 coding DNA: TGTGCCACCCGGGACAGGGACTATAATTCACCCCTCCACTTT.